What follows are 12 T cell receptor beta chains derived from one specimen sequenced in a study of T cell responses to AZD1222 COVID-19 vaccine. The table came from immunoSEQ multiplex PCR; TCRdb's copy has only in-frame clones and leaves some out. In the table there are fewer than 250,000 clones, 85% to 95% of which are singletons. The material was peripheral blood, obtained on day 0 of AZD1222 vaccination. These receptors all stem from an adult in good health.

V is TRBV6-1 and J is TRBJ1-5; D is unresolved. This CDR3 comprises 11 residues. Trimming removed 3 bases from V and 6 bases from J, with 3 bases in between. Germline CDR1 and CDR2: MNHNS and SASEGT. CDR3: CASSDVQPQHF. As DNA, the CDR3 is TGTGCCAGCAGTGATGTTCAGCCCCAGCATTTT.

This chain links TRBV7-9 with TRBJ1-1, with a weak D call TRBD1 (6 bases). CDR3 length equals 15 residues. Germline-derived CDR1 and CDR2 are SEHNR and FQNEAQ (reference sequence). Deletions cut 5 bases from V and 3 bases from J, with 16 bases between. DNA for the CDR3: TGTGCCAGCAGCCCTACTTATGGGGGCGACACTGAAGCTTTCTTT. Its protein product is CASSPTYGGDTEAFF.

The chain recombines TRBV14 with TRBJ1-2, with D possibly being TRBD1 (5 bases). This CDR3 comprises 13 residues. Germline V lookup: CDR1 SGHDN, CDR2 FVKESK. The V end was cut by 4 bases, the J end by 1 base, with 7 bases between. The DNA for the CDR3 is TGTGCCAGCAGCCCCAGGGTTAACTATGGCTACACCTTC. Translated, it gives CASSPRVNYGYTF.

This rearrangement joins TRBV6-5 to TRBJ2-7; 8 nucleotides agree with TRBD1. CDR3 length: 14 amino acids. Germline V gene sequence: CDR1 MNHEY, CDR2 SVGAGI. V lost 5 bases, J lost 3 bases, and 6 bases stayed unmatched. The DNA for the CDR3 is TGTGCCAGCAGTCACAGGGGGACAAACTACGAGCAGTACTTC. Residues: CASSHRGTNYEQYF.

The V call is TRBV6-5, the J call TRBJ1-2, with TRBD1 matching over 8 bases. V lost 6 bases and J lost 2; bases outside the gene matches: 5. The CDR3 loop spans 14 amino acids. Germline V gene sequence: CDR1 MNHEY, CDR2 SVGAGI. This chain's CDR3 is CASRETGANYGYTF. Written as DNA, the CDR3 is TGTGCCAGCAGGGAGACAGGGGCCAACTATGGCTACACCTTC.

The chain couples TRBV5-8 to TRBJ2-1; a possible D gene is TRBD2 (5 bases). CDR3 length equals 18 residues. V shed 0 bases and J shed 3 bases, with 19 bases lying between them. Germline V gene lookup returns CDR1 SGHTS and CDR2 YDEGEE. The CDR3 region is CASSLGTSTFRHYNEQFF. The CDR3, as DNA: TGTGCCAGCAGCTTGGGGACTTCTACCTTCAGACACTACAATGAGCAGTTCTTC.

The rearrangement joins TRBV10-2 to TRBJ1-1; D is perhaps TRBD1 (6 bases). Germline V gene lookup returns CDR1 WSHSY and CDR2 SAAADI. The CDR3 has 13 amino acids. With 6 bases removed from V and 1 base from J, the gap between germline ends came to 9 bases. In nucleotides, the CDR3 is TGCGCCAGCAGAGCGACAGGGAACACTGAAGCTTTCTTT. It specifies CASRATGNTEAFF.

The chain recombines TRBV5-4 with TRBJ2-5, with TRBD1 as a possible D gene (6 bases). This CDR3 contains 14 residues. CDR1 and CDR2 from the germline V gene are SGHNT and YYREEE (reference sequence). V lost 5 bases and J 4 bases, leaving 15 bases between the germline ends. CDR3: CASRSNQGRETQYF. CDR3 nucleotide sequence: TGTGCCAGCAGATCAAATCAGGGGCGAGAGACCCAGTACTTC.

The gene calls are TRBV6-5 and TRBJ1-2; 7 bases map to TRBD1. Germline values: CDR1 MNHEY, CDR2 SVGAGI. CDR3 size: 15 residues. J gave up 2 bases and V 6 bases, and 9 bases lay outside the gene matches. The CDR3 reads CASSRQQQGNYGYTF. DNA of the CDR3: TGTGCCAGCAGCCGGCAACAACAGGGGAACTATGGCTACACCTTC.

This chain connects TRBV10-1 to TRBJ1-1; possible D gene TRBD1, 5 bases. The ends were cut back, 6 bases at V and 1 base at J, with 9 bases in the middle. The germline gives CDR1 WNHNN, CDR2 SYGVQD (reference sequence). This CDR3 has 13 residues. In DNA, the CDR3 is TGCGCCAGCAGCCAGACAGAGAACACTGAAGCTTTCTTT. Its protein product is CASSQTENTEAFF.

The CDR3 spells CASSIFMNTEAFF. The CDR3, as DNA: TGTGCCAGTAGTATATTCATGAACACTGAAGCTTTCTTT. This chain links TRBV19 with TRBJ1-1, with D uncertain. Trimming removed 2 bases from V and 0 bases from J, with 4 bases in between. Germline CDR1 and CDR2: LNHDA and SQIVND (reference sequence). This CDR3 contains 13 residues.

V usage is TRBV13 and J usage is TRBJ2-5; TRBD2 aligns across 7 bases. CDR1 and CDR2 from the germline V gene are PRHDT and FYEKMQ (reference sequence). CDR3 length equals 15 residues. The V and J ends lost 5 bases and 2 bases, in that order; junction bases with no gene match: 8. The CDR3 nucleotides read TGTGCCAGCAGCCCGCGGGGGAGGGTACAAGAGACCCAGTACTTC. Amino acids: CASSPRGRVQETQYF. Complete variable domain (other parts from reference TRBV13 and TRBJ2-5): AAGVIQSPRHLIKEKRETATLKCYPIPRHDTVYWYQQGPGQDPQFLISFYEKMQSDKGSIPDRFSAQQFSDYHSELNMSSLELGDSALYFCASSPRGRVQETQYFGPGTRLLVL.